The source of this T cell receptor (beta chain) is a study of blood T cells in healthy people across ages. As for the study in general: Template switching picked up about one barcoded beta molecule for each two T cells.

This CDR3 is 15 amino acids long. Trimming pared 5 bases from V and 3 bases from J, leaving 13 bases between. Looked up from germline, CDR1 is KGHSH and CDR2 is LQKENI. As for this clonotype: Its antigen is unidentified.

Extraction yielded at least 5 micrograms of total RNA per sample. Study results and limitations: Strong correlation existed between TCR beta diversity and naive T cell percentage. A roughly linear age-dependent decrease characterized TCR beta diversity per million T cells.

The second PCR ran roughly 6 to 11 cycles with a sample-barcoded 5' primer and J-beta primers. TCRdb itself ran the 5' RACE reads through MiXCR, one entry per CDR3 protein. The sample has about 1,400,000 distinct CDR3 sequences, roughly 45% seen once; the top ten hold 7.9%. This sequence originates from a woman aged 18 to 35 in good health. The gene calls are TRBV18 and TRBJ1-4; maybe TRBD1 (6 bases). The specimen was blood. CDR3 amino acids: CASSSNQGPNEKLFF. In DNA form, the CDR3 reads TGTGCCAGCTCATCCAATCAGGGGCCTAATGAAAAACTGTTTTTT.